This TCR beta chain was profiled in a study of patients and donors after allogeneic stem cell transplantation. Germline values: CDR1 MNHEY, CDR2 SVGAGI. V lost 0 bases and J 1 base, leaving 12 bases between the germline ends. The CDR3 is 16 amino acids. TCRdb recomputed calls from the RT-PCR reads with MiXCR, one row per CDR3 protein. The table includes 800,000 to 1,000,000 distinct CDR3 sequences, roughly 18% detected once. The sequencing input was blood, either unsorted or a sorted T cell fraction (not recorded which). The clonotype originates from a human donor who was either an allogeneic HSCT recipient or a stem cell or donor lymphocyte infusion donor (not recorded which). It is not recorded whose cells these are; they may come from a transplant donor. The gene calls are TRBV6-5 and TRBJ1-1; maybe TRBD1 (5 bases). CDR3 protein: CASSYSSRGGNTEAFF. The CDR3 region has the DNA TGTGCCAGCAGTTACTCGTCGAGGGGTGGGAACACTGAAGCTTTCTTT.